These 29 T cell receptor beta chains originate from one sample sequenced in a study of blood T cell repertoires in COVID-19. The assay was immunoSEQ multiplex PCR, and TCRdb's table has in-frame clones only and misses some. This repertoire shows around 71,000 clones, about 83% found once; its top ten account for under 7.5%. Specimen: peripheral blood. Every receptor here comes from a man aged 30-40 years with COVID-19, enrolled during active disease.

This clone was observed a few times. This CDR3 reads CASTLGSGEETQYF. DNA of the CDR3: TGTGCCAGCACCTTGGGTAGCGGGGAAGAGACCCAGTACTTC. V is TRBV6-5 and J is TRBJ2-5; 8 positions match TRBD2. This CDR3 contains 14 residues. Germline values: CDR1 MNHEY, CDR2 SVGAGI. The V segment lost 7 bases and the J segment 3 bases; nucleotides outside the gene matches: 7.

The V and J genes are TRBV27 and TRBJ1-6; no clear D gene. V was pared by 2 bases and J by 8 bases, with 7 bases between. CDR1 MNHEY and CDR2 SMNVEV come from the germline V gene (reference sequence). The CDR3 runs to 13 residues. CDR3 loop: CASSLGLHSPLHF. The CDR3 DNA reads as TGTGCCAGCAGTTTAGGACTCCATTCACCCCTCCACTTT.

The V gene is TRBV30, the J gene TRBJ2-1; TRBD1 aligns across 8 bases. From germline, CDR1 is GTSNPN and CDR2 SVGIG (reference sequence). Losses at the gene ends were 3 bases for V and 4 bases for J; bases not matched to a gene: 8. The CDR3 consists of 15 residues. DNA for the CDR3: TGTGCCTGGAGGACCCGGGACAGGCTTTACAATGAGCAGTTCTTC. Protein: CAWRTRDRLYNEQFF.

J is TRBJ1-3 and V is TRBV2, with 7 bases aligning to TRBD1. This CDR3 has 13 amino acids. Germline loops: CDR1 SNHLY, CDR2 FYNNEI. The V gene end was trimmed by 4 bases and the J gene end by 4 bases; junction bases not matched to a gene: 1. In DNA, the CDR3 is TGTGCCAGCAGTGCACAGGGGGGAAACACCATATATTTT. Its protein product is CASSAQGGNTIYF.

The chain carries TRBV24-1 and TRBJ2-3; the match to TRBD2 covers 10 bases. CDR1 KGHDR and CDR2 SFDVKD come from the germline V gene. Germline trimming cut 7 bases from V and 4 bases from J; bases unmatched to any gene: 10. The CDR3 has 16 amino acids. The CDR3 coding sequence is TGTGCCACCAGCGGGTTGACTAGCGGGTTTGCAGATACGCAGTATTTT. This sequence encodes CATSGLTSGFADTQYF.

The V gene is TRBV28, the J gene TRBJ2-5; tentatively, D is TRBD2 (6 bases). Between the trimmed V and J ends, which lost 1 base and 3 bases, there was a span of 18 bases. The CDR3 is made up of 17 amino acids. Germline CDR1 MDHEN, CDR2 SYDVKM. CDR3 sequence (DNA): TGTGCCAGCAGTTTATATCAGGCAGGGCAGCGGGAAGAGACCCAGTACTTC. Its translation: CASSLYQAGQREETQYF.

Of note for this clone: Other DNA sequences in the same sample also yield this CDR3. This chain uses TRBV19 with TRBJ1-5, with a tentative D call TRBD1 (6 bases). The V end lost 0 bases, the J end lost 7 bases, and 13 bases lay between the germline ends. The length of the CDR3 is 15 residues. Germline V gives CDR1 LNHDA, CDR2 SQIVND (reference sequence). DNA of the CDR3: TGTGCCAGTAGTATAGATCGGGGGGCCTGGCAGCCCCAGCATTTT. Translated: CASSIDRGAWQPQHF.

The rearrangement links TRBV2 to TRBJ1-2; perhaps TRBD1 as D (6 bases). V was pared by 6 bases and J by 4 bases, with 12 bases between. The germline gives CDR1 SNHLY, CDR2 FYNNEI. The CDR3 is made up of 13 amino acids. DNA of the CDR3: TGTGCCAGCAGGACACAGGGCCTCTATGGCTACACCTTC. It yields the protein CASRTQGLYGYTF.

The chain links TRBV4-2 to TRBJ2-7; 10 bases align to TRBD2. The V gene's germline CDR1 is LGHNA and CDR2 YNFKEQ. The ends lost 3 bases at V and 0 bases at J; junction bases unmatched: 2. The CDR3 spans 15 residues. The CDR3 is CASSQEREGSYEQYF. The CDR3 coding sequence is TGTGCCAGCAGCCAGGAGCGGGAGGGCTCCTACGAGCAGTACTTC.

The CDR3 sequence: CASSLAPGTARSVSYNEQFF. Written as DNA, the CDR3 is TGTGCCAGCAGCTTAGCGCCAGGGACAGCCCGCTCAGTCTCCTACAATGAGCAGTTCTTC. The chain employs TRBV7-2 and TRBJ2-1, with 7 bases identical to TRBD1. Per germline, CDR1 SGHTA and CDR2 FQGNSA. V lost 0 bases to trimming and J lost 0 bases; unmatched junction nucleotides: 14. The CDR3 is made up of 20 amino acids.

This clone was detected only once. The rearrangement links TRBV5-4 to TRBJ2-7; 8 nucleotides align to TRBD2. The CDR3 covers 15 residues. From germline, CDR1 is SGHNT and CDR2 YYREEE (reference sequence). V lost 2 bases to trimming and J lost 6 bases; unmatched junction nucleotides: 10. CDR3 amino acids: CASSFSGKGFVEQYF. CDR3 DNA sequence: TGTGCCAGCAGCTTTAGCGGGAAGGGCTTTGTCGAGCAGTACTTC.

The chain combines TRBV5-5 with TRBJ2-3, with TRBD2 identical over 10 bases. The CDR3 has 14 amino acids. Germline V CDR1 and CDR2: SGHKS, YYEKEE (reference sequence). V shed 0 bases, J shed 5 bases, and the junction held 0 bases outside the gene matches. CDR3 protein: CASSLVAGGDTQYF. In DNA, the CDR3 is TGTGCCAGCAGCTTGGTAGCGGGAGGAGATACGCAGTATTTT.

The chain employs TRBV9 and TRBJ1-3; 8 bases line up with TRBD1. CDR1 is SGDLS, CDR2 YYNGEE, per germline. The CDR3 loop spans 14 amino acids. With V trimmed by 2 bases and J by 5 bases, 3 bases remained unmatched. The CDR3 DNA reads as TGTGCCAGCAGCGTCACAGGGGGAAGAAACACCATATATTTT. Its protein product is CASSVTGGRNTIYF.

This chain joins TRBV28 and TRBJ1-3, with D uncertain. The CDR3 consists of 16 residues. The germline gives CDR1 MDHEN, CDR2 SYDVKM. The V end lost 7 bases, the J end lost 0 bases, and 16 bases lay between the germline ends. The DNA for the CDR3 is TGTGCCAGCACCTCCCCAGTGGGGAGCTCTGGAAACACCATATATTTT. Amino acid sequence: CASTSPVGSSGNTIYF.

The V gene is TRBV19, the J gene TRBJ2-3; 7 positions match TRBD1. Germline assignment: CDR1 LNHDA and CDR2 SQIVND (reference sequence). The CDR3 is made up of 15 amino acids. V was clipped by 3 bases and J by 2 bases; unmatched bases: 5. The CDR3 nucleotides are TGTGCCAGTAGTATCGGGACAGAAAACACAGATACGCAGTATTTT. Its translation: CASSIGTENTDTQYF.

V and J are TRBV10-3 and TRBJ1-2, with D unresolved. Germline-derived CDR1 and CDR2 are ENHRY and SYGVKD. V gave up 2 bases and J gave up 5 bases, with 6 bases separating them. The CDR3 has 12 residues. The CDR3 DNA follows: TGTGCCATCAGTGAGGACAAGTATGGCTACACCTTC. Its protein is CAISEDKYGYTF.

This chain uses TRBV18 with TRBJ1-3; TRBD1 might be the D (6 bases). The CDR3 has 15 residues. Trimming stripped 3 bases from V and 0 bases from J, with 9 bases between. CDR1 and CDR2 (germline): KGHSH, LQKENI. Here the CDR3 reads CASSPRTVSGNTIYF. The CDR3 nucleotides are TGTGCCAGCTCACCTCGGACAGTCTCTGGAAACACCATATATTTT.

This clone is a singleton in its sample. V usage is TRBV30 and J usage is TRBJ1-2; D gene uncertain. Trimming pared 6 bases from V and 2 bases from J, leaving 7 bases between. The CDR3 sequence is 11 residues long. Per the germline V gene, CDR1 is GTSNPN and CDR2 is SVGIG (reference sequence). In nucleotides, the CDR3 is TGTGCCTGTGGCCGCAACTATGGCTACACCTTC. Its translation: CACGRNYGYTF. The full variable domain, in which reference TRBV30 and TRBJ1-2 provide the parts outside the CDR3, is SQTIHQWPATLVQPVGSPLSLECTVEGTSNPNLYWYRQAAGRGLQLLFYSVGIGQISSEVPQNLSASRPQDRQFILSSKKLLLSDSGFYLCACGRNYGYTFGSGTRLTVV.

This chain connects TRBV19 to TRBJ1-5, with TRBD1 identical over 9 bases. The CDR3 is 17 residues long. The trim removed 3 bases at V and 2 bases at J, leaving 8 bases unmatched. CDR1 is LNHDA, CDR2 SQIVND, per germline (reference sequence). CDR3 nucleotides: TGTGCCAGTAGTATCGGTTCTAGGACAGGGGGCAATCAGCCCCAGCATTTT. Its protein product is CASSIGSRTGGNQPQHF.

The chain uses TRBV15 and TRBJ1-2, with 8 bases fitting TRBD1. This CDR3 has 14 amino acids. Germline CDR1 reads LNHNV; CDR2 reads YYDKDF (reference sequence). After removal of 0 bases from V and 6 bases from J, the junction contained 3 bases not matched to a gene. In DNA form, the CDR3 reads TGTGCCACCAGCAGAGACAGGGGGCCCGATGGCTACACCTTC. Encoded protein: CATSRDRGPDGYTF.

This clone was observed a single time. The chain joins TRBV19 to TRBJ2-5; TRBD1 agrees at 9 bases. Germline-derived CDR1 and CDR2 are LNHDA and SQIVND (reference sequence). V lost 6 bases and J lost 7; bases outside the gene matches: 9. This CDR3 has 14 amino acids. The CDR3 spells CASSETGGGSTQYF. CDR3 coding DNA: TGTGCCAGTAGCGAGACAGGGGGAGGGTCGACCCAGTACTTC.

The chain carries TRBV15 and TRBJ2-7; D ambiguous. The CDR3 contains 14 residues. With 0 bases removed from V and 0 bases from J, the gap between germline ends came to 6 bases. Germline values: CDR1 LNHNV, CDR2 YYDKDF (reference sequence). CDR3 nucleotide sequence: TGTGCCACCAGCAGAGATATTAACTCCTACGAGCAGTACTTC. The encoded protein is CATSRDINSYEQYF.

The chain employs TRBV7-8 and TRBJ1-5; 7 nucleotides line up with TRBD1. CDR3 size: 18 residues. Trimming took 2 bases from V and 2 from J; bases not matched to a gene: 12. CDR1 is SGHVS and CDR2 is FQNEAQ in the germline V gene. The CDR3 spells CASSLRPLGQGGNQPQHF. CDR3 bases: TGTGCCAGCAGCTTAAGGCCCCTAGGGCAGGGGGGCAATCAGCCCCAGCATTTT.

V usage is TRBV11-2 and J usage is TRBJ2-3; TRBD2 matches at 13 bases. Germline assignment: CDR1 SGHAT and CDR2 FQNNGV. V dropped 0 bases and J dropped 0; count of bases not matched to a gene: 6. This CDR3 is built from 19 residues. The CDR3, as DNA: TGTGCCAGCAGCTTAGATATTCTGGGACTAGCGGGGAGCACAGATACGCAGTATTTT. It translates to CASSLDILGLAGSTDTQYF.

Worth noting for this clone: This specimen includes other DNA sequences encoding the same CDR3. CDR3 region: CASSIGQPSGNTIYF. CDR3 in DNA: TGTGCCAGCAGCATCGGACAGCCCTCTGGAAACACCATATATTTT. This chain links TRBV5-4 with TRBJ1-3; perhaps TRBD1 as D (6 bases). In germline, CDR1 is SGHNT, CDR2 YYREEE (reference sequence). The V gene lost 4 bases and the J gene lost 0 bases, with 11 bases spanning the gap. The CDR3 contains 15 residues. Full variable domain (missing parts from reference TRBV5-4 and TRBJ1-3): ETGVTQSPTHLIKTRGQQVTLRCSSQSGHNTVSWYQQALGQGPQFIFQYYREEENGRGNFPPRFSGLQFPNYSSELNVNALELDDSALYLCASSIGQPSGNTIYFGEGSWLTVV.

This chain uses TRBV7-9 with TRBJ2-7, with 9 positions matching TRBD1. This CDR3 spans 15 amino acids. V shed 5 bases and J 2 bases; nucleotides not matched to a gene: 7. From germline, CDR1 is SEHNR and CDR2 FQNEAQ (reference sequence). CDR3 sequence: CASSTGGSGTYEQYF. The CDR3 nucleotides are TGTGCCAGCAGCACAGGGGGCAGCGGGACCTACGAGCAGTACTTC.

This chain connects TRBV19 to TRBJ1-1; 7 bases are shared with TRBD1. The CDR3 is 14 amino acids. V lost 6 bases, J lost 4 bases, and 8 bases stayed unmatched. The germline V gene has CDR1 LNHDA and CDR2 SQIVND (reference sequence). CDR3 in DNA: TGTGCCAGTAGAACAGGGGTTGGTGGCACTGAAGCTTTCTTT. Its protein product is CASRTGVGGTEAFF. The full variable domain, in which reference TRBV19 and TRBJ1-1 provide the parts outside the CDR3, is DGGITQSPKYLFRKEGQNVTLSCEQNLNHDAMYWYRQDPGQGLRLIYYSQIVNDFQKGDIAEGYSVSREKKESFPLTVTSAQKNPTAFYLCASRTGVGGTEAFFGQGTRLTVV.

This rearrangement joins TRBV3-1 (or the pseudogene TRBV3-2) to TRBJ2-7; 9 bases match TRBD1. This CDR3 contains 16 residues. The junction had 6 bases not matched to a gene; V was cut back by 1 base and J by 2 bases. CDR1 and CDR2 (germline): LGHDT, YNNKEL (reference sequence). CDR3 residues: CASSQGPRTGAYEQYF. The CDR3 DNA reads as TGTGCCAGCAGCCAAGGCCCCCGGACAGGGGCCTACGAGCAGTACTTC.

V and J are TRBV6-5 and TRBJ1-1; D is unresolved. The ends were cut back, 6 bases at V and 2 bases at J, with 13 bases in the middle. Germline values: CDR1 MNHEY, CDR2 SVGAGI. This CDR3 is 14 amino acids long. Written as DNA, the CDR3 is TGTGCCAGCAGCTCCCCACACAGAAACACTGAAGCTTTCTTT. Residues: CASSSPHRNTEAFF.